One T cell receptor (beta chain) is described in this entry. Its antigen is undetermined. From germline, CDR1 is SGHNT and CDR2 YYREEE (reference sequence). The V segment lost 0 bases and the J segment 6 bases; nucleotides outside the gene matches: 5. This CDR3 spans 15 amino acids. Time point in this sample: week 23, last vaccination. All doses held 300 ug of mutant IDH1 20-mer peptide, with topical imiquimod. This record belongs to a study of a mutant IDH1 vaccine in newly diagnosed glioma. Study as a whole: Treated patients showed a male proportion of roughly 60%, a female proportion of approximately 40%, and a mean age of around 39 years.

Profiled with immunoSEQ multiplex PCR; TCRdb holds only in-frame clones, not every one. The sample comprises roughly 36,000 clones, around 87% of which are singletons, and around 2.4% rests with the top ten. This TCR was sampled from a man aged 40-49 years with glioma. Here the sequenced sample was PBMCs, taken from a glioma patient whose treatment included an IDH1 peptide vaccine. The chain couples TRBV5-4 to TRBJ2-3; 9 bases are shared with TRBD2. CDR3 sequence reads: CASSLVREGRDTQYF. In DNA, the CDR3 is TGTGCCAGCAGCTTGGTGCGGGAGGGCCGGGATACGCAGTATTTT. Based on the CDR3 plus reference TRBV5-4 and TRBJ2-3, the full variable domain is ETGVTQSPTHLIKTRGQQVTLRCSSQSGHNTVSWYQQALGQGPQFIFQYYREEENGRGNFPPRFSGLQFPNYSSELNVNALELDDSALYLCASSLVREGRDTQYFGPGTRLTVL.